The clone carrying this TCR beta chain was found a few times. The antigen is undetermined. The CDR3 consists of 14 residues. In germline, CDR1 is SEHNR, CDR2 FQNEAQ (reference sequence). Trimming took 1 base from V and 7 from J, leaving 11 bases between them. As for treatment: about 20 received Ad26.COV2.S at low or high dose, single or two shots; 5 received placebo; per-sample allocation not given. Sampling was done on day 63 after the first vaccine or placebo injection. The sample belongs to a study of Ad26.COV2.S vaccination and SARS-CoV-2 variants. Across the study: The donor was enrolled in the Ad26.COV2.S arm of the COV1001 trial. Findings of the study overall: Post-vaccination spike-specific CD8+ and CD4+ T cell responses reportedly had substantial breadth. Vaccinated individuals (as opposed to placebo recipients) had higher spike-specific TCR breadth.

The table came from immunoSEQ multiplex PCR; TCRdb's copy has only in-frame clones and leaves some out. The sample has 250,000 to 300,000 clones, approximately 89% seen once. Here the sequenced sample was peripheral blood, taken in a trial of Ad26.COV2.S vaccine versus placebo. This rearrangement joins TRBV7-9 to TRBJ1-5; the D is unclear. This clonotype originated in a person aged 18-60 years who received the Ad26.COV2.S COVID-19 vaccine or a placebo. The CDR3 protein is CASSLVSGEQPQHF. In DNA, the CDR3 is TGTGCCAGCAGCTTAGTAAGCGGGGAGCAGCCCCAGCATTTT. The whole variable domain, filled in from reference TRBV7-9 and TRBJ1-5, reads DTGVSQNPRHKITKRGQNVTFRCDPISEHNRLYWYRQTLGQGPEFLTYFQNEAQLEKSRLLSDRFSAERPKGSFSTLEIQRTEQGDSAMYLCASSLVSGEQPQHFGDGTRLSIL.